Sequencing of this T cell receptor (beta chain) was carried out in a study of blood T cell repertoires in COVID-19. As for the study in general: The samples span acute and convalescent COVID-19 from the United States, Italy and Spain.

V lost 3 bases, J lost 2 bases, and 4 bases stayed unmatched. Germline V gene sequence: CDR1 GTSNPN, CDR2 SVGIG (reference sequence). The length of the CDR3 is 13 residues. Two negative PCRs, clearance, or symptom resolution had been documented for recovered Cohort 3 donors. In the study's own analysis: The assay estimated nucleated cells by amplifying reference gene primers. The protocol was immunoSEQ multiplex PCR, while the TCRdb copy is restricted to in-frame clones and leaves out a portion. That table gives V, J and clone size, and the DNA gave D and trimming. In the table there are over 200,000 clones, 80% to 90% of which are singletons.

The chain joins TRBV30 to TRBJ2-7, with TRBD1 matching 7 bases. Sample: PBMCs or T cells enriched from blood (not recorded which). This clonotype was sampled from a man aged 35-49 years who had recovered from COVID-19. The CDR3: CAWSWGTAYEQYF. The CDR3 DNA sequence: TGTGCCTGGAGCTGGGGGACAGCCTACGAGCAGTACTTC.